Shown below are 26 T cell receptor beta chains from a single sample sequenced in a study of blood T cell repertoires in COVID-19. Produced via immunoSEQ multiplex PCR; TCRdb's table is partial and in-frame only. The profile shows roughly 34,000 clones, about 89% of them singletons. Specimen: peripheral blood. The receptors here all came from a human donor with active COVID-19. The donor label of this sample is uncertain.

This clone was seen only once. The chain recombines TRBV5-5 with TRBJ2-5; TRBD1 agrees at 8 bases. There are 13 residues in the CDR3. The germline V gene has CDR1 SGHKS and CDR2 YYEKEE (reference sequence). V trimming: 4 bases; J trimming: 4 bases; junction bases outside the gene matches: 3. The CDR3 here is CASSTTGVETQYF. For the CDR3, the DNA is TGTGCCAGCAGCACGACAGGGGTAGAGACCCAGTACTTC.

The CDR3 loop is CASSPLTSGRLRDTQYF. The CDR3 nucleotides are TGCGCCAGCAGCCCCCTAACTAGCGGGAGACTAAGAGATACGCAGTATTTT. This sequence joins TRBV5-1 and TRBJ2-3, with 11 bases aligning to TRBD2. Germline CDR1 reads SGHRS; CDR2 reads YFSETQ. The J segment lost 5 bases and the V segment lost 4 bases, leaving 12 bases of the junction unmatched. CDR3 length equals 17 residues. The full variable domain, its missing parts supplied by reference TRBV5-1 and TRBJ2-3, is KAGVTQTPRYLIKTRGQQVTLSCSPISGHRSVSWYQQTPGQGLQFLFEYFSETQRNKGNFPGRFSGRQFSNSRSEMNVSTLELGDSALYLCASSPLTSGRLRDTQYFGPGTRLTVL.

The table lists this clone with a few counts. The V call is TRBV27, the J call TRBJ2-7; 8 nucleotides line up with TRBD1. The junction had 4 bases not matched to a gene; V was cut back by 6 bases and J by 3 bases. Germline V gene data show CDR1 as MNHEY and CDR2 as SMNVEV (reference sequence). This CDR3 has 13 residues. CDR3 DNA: TGTGCCAGCAGCTCCGGGACAGGCTACGAGCAGTACTTC. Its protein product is CASSSGTGYEQYF.

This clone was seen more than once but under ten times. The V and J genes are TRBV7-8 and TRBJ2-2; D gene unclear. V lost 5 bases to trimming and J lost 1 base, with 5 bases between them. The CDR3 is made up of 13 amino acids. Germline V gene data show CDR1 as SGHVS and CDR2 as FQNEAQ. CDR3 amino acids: CASSDKNTGELFF. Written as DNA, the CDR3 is TGTGCCAGCAGCGACAAGAACACCGGGGAGCTGTTTTTT.

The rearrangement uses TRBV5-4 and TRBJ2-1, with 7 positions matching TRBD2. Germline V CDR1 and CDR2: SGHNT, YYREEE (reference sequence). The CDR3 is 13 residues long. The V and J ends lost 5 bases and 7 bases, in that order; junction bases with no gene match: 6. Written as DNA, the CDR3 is TGTGCCAGCAGGGGAGGGGTCGTGAATGAGCAGTTCTTC. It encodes CASRGGVVNEQFF.

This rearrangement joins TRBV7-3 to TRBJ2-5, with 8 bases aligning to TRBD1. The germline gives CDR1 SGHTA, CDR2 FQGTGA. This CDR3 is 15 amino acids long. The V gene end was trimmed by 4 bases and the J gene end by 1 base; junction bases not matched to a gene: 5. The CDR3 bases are TGTGCCAGCAGCTACAGGGGGAGTTTCCAAGAGACCCAGTACTTC. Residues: CASSYRGSFQETQYF.

The CDR3 spells CAIKGQGPEAFF. The CDR3 region has the DNA TGTGCCATCAAAGGACAGGGCCCTGAAGCTTTCTTT. The chain uses TRBV10-3 and TRBJ1-1, with 8 bases identical to TRBD1. Losses at the gene ends were 7 bases for V and 6 bases for J; bases not matched to a gene: 4. CDR3 length equals 12 residues. Germline V gene lookup returns CDR1 ENHRY and CDR2 SYGVKD.

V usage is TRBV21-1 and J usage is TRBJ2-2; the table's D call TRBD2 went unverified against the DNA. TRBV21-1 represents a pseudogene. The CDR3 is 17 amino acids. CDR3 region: CASNSTPGLAGAGELFF. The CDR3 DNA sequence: TGTGCCAGCAACTCCACCCCCGGACTAGCGGGGGCCGGGGAGCTGTTTTTT.

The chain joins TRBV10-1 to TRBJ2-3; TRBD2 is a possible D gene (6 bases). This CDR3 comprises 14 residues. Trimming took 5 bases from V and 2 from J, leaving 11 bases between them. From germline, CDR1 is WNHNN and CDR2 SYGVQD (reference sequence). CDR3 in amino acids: CASSKGLYTDTQYF. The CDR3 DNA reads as TGCGCCAGCAGTAAGGGACTCTACACAGATACGCAGTATTTT.

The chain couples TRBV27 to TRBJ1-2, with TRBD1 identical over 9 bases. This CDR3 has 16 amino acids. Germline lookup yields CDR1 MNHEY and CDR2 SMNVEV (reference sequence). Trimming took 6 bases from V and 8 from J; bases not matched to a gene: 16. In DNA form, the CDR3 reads TGTGCCAGCAGGGGGGTCACGGGACAGGGAGCTCGGGGCTACACCTTC. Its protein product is CASRGVTGQGARGYTF.

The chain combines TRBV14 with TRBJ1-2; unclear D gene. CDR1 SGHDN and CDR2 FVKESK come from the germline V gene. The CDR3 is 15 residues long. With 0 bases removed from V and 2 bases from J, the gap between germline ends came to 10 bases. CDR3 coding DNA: TGTGCCAGCAGCCAAGATGTAAACTCAAACTATGGCTACACCTTC. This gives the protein CASSQDVNSNYGYTF.

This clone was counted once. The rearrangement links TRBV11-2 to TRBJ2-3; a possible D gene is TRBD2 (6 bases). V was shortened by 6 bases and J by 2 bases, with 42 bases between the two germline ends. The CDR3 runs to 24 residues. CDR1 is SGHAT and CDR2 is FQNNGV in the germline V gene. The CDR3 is CASSGRTPNGTSSWAVRDTDTQYF. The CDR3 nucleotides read TGTGCCAGCAGTGGTAGGACACCGAACGGAACTAGCTCATGGGCTGTCAGGGACACAGATACGCAGTATTTT.

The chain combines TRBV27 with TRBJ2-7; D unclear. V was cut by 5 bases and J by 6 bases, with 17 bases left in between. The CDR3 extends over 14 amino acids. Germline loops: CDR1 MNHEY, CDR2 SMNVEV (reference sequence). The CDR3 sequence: CASSPLAGLGEQYF. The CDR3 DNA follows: TGTGCCAGCAGTCCCCTCGCTGGGCTCGGCGAGCAGTACTTC.

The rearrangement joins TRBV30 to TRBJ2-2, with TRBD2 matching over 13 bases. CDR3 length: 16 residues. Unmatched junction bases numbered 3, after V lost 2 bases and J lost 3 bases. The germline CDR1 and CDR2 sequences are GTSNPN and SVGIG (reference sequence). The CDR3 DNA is TGTGCCTGGAGTACGGGACTAGCGGGACACACCGGGGAGCTGTTTTTT. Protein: CAWSTGLAGHTGELFF.

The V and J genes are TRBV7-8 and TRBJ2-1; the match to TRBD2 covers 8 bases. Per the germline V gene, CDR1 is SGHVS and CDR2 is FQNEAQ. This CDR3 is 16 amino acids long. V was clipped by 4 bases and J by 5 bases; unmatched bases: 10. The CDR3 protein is CASSSITSGYNNEQFF. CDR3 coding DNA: TGTGCCAGCAGCTCAATCACTAGCGGCTATAACAATGAGCAGTTCTTC.

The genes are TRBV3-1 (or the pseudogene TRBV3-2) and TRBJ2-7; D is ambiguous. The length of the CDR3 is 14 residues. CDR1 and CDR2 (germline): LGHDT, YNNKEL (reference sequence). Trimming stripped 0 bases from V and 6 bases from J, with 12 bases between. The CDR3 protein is CASSQDTSSREQYF. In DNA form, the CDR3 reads TGTGCCAGCAGCCAAGATACGTCGAGCCGCGAGCAGTACTTC.

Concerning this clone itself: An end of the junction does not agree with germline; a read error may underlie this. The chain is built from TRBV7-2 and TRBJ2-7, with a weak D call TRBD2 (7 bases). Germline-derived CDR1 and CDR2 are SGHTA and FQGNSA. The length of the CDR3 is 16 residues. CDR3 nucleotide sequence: TGTGTCAGCAGCTCCCGCGGGGGCCTCATTTTGGGAGAGCAGTACTTC. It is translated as CVSSSRGGLILGEQYF. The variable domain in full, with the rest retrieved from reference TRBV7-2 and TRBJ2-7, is GAGVSQSPSNKVTEKGKDVELRCDPISGHTALYWYRQSLGQGLEFLIYFQGNSAPDKSGLPSDRFSAERTGGSVSTLTIQRTQQEDSAVYLCVSSSRGGLILGEQYFGPGTRLTVT.

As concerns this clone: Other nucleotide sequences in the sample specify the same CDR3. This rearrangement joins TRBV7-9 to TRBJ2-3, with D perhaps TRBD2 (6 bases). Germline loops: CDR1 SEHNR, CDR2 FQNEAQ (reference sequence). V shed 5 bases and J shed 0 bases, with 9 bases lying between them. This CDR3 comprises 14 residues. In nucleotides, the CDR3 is TGTGCCAGCAGCGGGACTGGTAGCACAGATACGCAGTATTTT. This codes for CASSGTGSTDTQYF.

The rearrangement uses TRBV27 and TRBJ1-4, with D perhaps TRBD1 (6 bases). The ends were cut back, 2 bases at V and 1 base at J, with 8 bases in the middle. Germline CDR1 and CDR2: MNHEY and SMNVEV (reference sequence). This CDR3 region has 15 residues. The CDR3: CASSLMTGTNEKLFF. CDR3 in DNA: TGTGCCAGCAGTTTAATGACAGGAACTAATGAAAAACTGTTTTTT. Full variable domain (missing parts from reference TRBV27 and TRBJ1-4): EAQVTQNPRYLITVTGKKLTVTCSQNMNHEYMSWYRQDPGLGLRQIYYSMNVEVTDKGDVPEGYKVSRKEKRNFPLILESPSPNQTSLYFCASSLMTGTNEKLFFGSGTQLSVL.

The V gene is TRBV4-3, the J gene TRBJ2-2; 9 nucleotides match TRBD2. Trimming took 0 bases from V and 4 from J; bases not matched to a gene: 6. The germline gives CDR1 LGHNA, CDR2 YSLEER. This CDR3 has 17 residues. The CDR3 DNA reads TGCGCCAGCAGCCAAGATTGGCTAGCGGGAAGCACCGGGGAGCTGTTTTTT. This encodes CASSQDWLAGSTGELFF.

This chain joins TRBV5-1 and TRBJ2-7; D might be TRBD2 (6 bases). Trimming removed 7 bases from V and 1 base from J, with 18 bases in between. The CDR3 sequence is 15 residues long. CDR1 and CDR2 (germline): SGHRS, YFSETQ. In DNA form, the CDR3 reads TGCGCCAGCGGTCGAGGGGATGGGGGGTCCTACGAGCAGTACTTC. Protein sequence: CASGRGDGGSYEQYF.

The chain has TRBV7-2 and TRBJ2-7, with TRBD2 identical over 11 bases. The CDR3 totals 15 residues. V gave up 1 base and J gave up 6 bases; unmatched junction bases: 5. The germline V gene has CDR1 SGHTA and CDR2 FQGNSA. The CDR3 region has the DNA TGTGCCAGCAGCTTAGATAGCGGGGGGGCACCCGAGCAGTACTTC. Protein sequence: CASSLDSGGAPEQYF.

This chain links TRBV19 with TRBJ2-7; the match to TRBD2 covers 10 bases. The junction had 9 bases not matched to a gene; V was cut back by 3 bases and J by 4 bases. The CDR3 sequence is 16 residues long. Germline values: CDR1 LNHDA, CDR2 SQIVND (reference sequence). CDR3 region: CASSIRASGSPYEQYF. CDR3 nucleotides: TGTGCCAGTAGTATTCGGGCTAGCGGGAGCCCTTACGAGCAGTACTTC. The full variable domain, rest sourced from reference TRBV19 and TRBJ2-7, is DGGITQSPKYLFRKEGQNVTLSCEQNLNHDAMYWYRQDPGQGLRLIYYSQIVNDFQKGDIAEGYSVSREKKESFPLTVTSAQKNPTAFYLCASSIRASGSPYEQYFGPGTRLTVT.

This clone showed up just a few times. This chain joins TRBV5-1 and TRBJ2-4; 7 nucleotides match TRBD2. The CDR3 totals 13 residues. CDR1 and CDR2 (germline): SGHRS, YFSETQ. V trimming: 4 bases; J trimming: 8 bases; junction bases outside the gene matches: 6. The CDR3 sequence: CASSRAAGDIQYF. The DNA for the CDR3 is TGCGCCAGCAGCCGAGCTGCGGGGGACATTCAGTACTTC.

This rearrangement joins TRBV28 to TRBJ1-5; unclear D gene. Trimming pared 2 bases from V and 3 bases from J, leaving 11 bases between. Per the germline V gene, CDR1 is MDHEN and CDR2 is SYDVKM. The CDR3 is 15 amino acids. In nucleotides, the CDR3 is TGTGCCAGCAGTTTAAAGGGAGTTGCCAATCAGCCCCAGCATTTT. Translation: CASSLKGVANQPQHF.

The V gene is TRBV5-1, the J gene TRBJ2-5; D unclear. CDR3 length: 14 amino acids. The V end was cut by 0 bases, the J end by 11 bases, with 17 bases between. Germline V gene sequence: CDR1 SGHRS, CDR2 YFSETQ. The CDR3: CASSLGLPGELQYF. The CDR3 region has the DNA TGCGCCAGCAGCTTGGGCCTGCCCGGCGAACTACAGTACTTC.